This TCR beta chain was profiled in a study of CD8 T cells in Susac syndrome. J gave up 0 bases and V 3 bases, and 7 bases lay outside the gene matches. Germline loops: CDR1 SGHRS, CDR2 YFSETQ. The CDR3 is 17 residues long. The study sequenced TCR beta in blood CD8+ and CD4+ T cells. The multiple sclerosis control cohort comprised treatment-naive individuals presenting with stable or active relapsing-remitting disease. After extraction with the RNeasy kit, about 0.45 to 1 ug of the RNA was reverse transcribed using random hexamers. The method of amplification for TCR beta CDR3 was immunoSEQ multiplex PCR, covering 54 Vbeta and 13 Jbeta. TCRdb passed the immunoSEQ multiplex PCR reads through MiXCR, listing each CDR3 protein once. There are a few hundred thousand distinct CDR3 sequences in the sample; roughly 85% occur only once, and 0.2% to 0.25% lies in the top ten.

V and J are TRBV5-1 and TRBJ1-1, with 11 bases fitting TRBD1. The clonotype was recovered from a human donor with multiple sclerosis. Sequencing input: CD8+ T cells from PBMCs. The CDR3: CASSWGTGGTLNTEAFF. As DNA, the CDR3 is TGCGCCAGCAGCTGGGGGACAGGGGGGACCTTGAACACTGAAGCTTTCTTT.